Listed below are T cell receptor beta chains from one sample, sequenced in a study of OX40 agonist ivuxolimab in advanced cancers. Generated by immunoSEQ multiplex PCR, the TCRdb table keeps only in-frame clones and is missing some. Altogether approximately 35,000 clones are present, 84% being singletons, with the ten largest covering less than 20%. This specimen consisted of CD4+ or CD8+ T cells sorted from blood, obtained in a trial of the OX40 agonist ivuxolimab. Every receptor here comes from an adult with an advanced solid tumor such as melanoma, head and neck, liver or kidney cancer. The CDR3 runs from the conserved cysteine through the conserved F or W. A D gene is named only where the DNA matches it firmly. Clone size is not always given. Where it is, it says once, few, many or a class for expanded clones.

>TRBJ1-2|TRBV19|medium-sized|TRBD1
CASSILGTAHYGYTF
TGTGCCAGTAGTATTCTCGGGACAGCCCACTATGGCTACACCTTC
>TRBJ2-7|TRBV5-6|.|.
CASSFTGGNSYEQYF
TGTGCCAGCAGCTTCACGGGCGGGAACTCCTACGAGCAGTACTTC
>TRBJ2-1|TRBV4-2|.|.
CASSQEDGGSYNEQFF
TGTGCCAGCAGCCAAGAAGACGGGGGCTCCTACAATGAGCAGTTCTTC
>TRBJ1-5|TRBV28|.|.
CASRLGKWGAVYSNQPQHF
TGTGCCAGCAGGCTTGGAAAATGGGGGGCAGTTTATAGCAATCAGCCCCAGCATTTT
>TRBJ2-1|TRBV4-1|.|.
CASSHGGSYNEQFF
TGCGCCAGCAGCCACGGGGGCTCCTACAATGAGCAGTTCTTC
>TRBJ1-1|TRBV19|.|.
CASSIGNTEAFF
TGTGCCAGTAGTATAGGGAACACTGAAGCTTTCTTT
>TRBJ1-3|TRBV5-6|.|.
CASSLVGNGNTIYF
TGTGCCAGCAGCTTGGTGGGGAATGGAAACACCATATATTTT
>TRBJ1-3|TRBV28|.|.
CASGLDRWGSGNTIYF
TGTGCCAGCGGTCTGGATCGATGGGGCTCTGGAAACACCATATATTTT
>TRBJ2-2|TRBV5-4|.|.
CASGLERNEPNTGELFF
TGTGCCAGCGGGCTGGAGAGAAATGAACCGAACACCGGGGAGCTGTTTTTT
>TRBJ1-1|TRBV10-1|.|.
CASSERDRNTEAFF
TGCGCCAGCAGTGAAAGGGACCGGAACACTGAAGCTTTCTTT
>TRBJ2-3|TRBV27|.|.
CASSFGGYTQYF
TGTGCCAGCAGTTTTGGTGGATATACGCAGTATTTT